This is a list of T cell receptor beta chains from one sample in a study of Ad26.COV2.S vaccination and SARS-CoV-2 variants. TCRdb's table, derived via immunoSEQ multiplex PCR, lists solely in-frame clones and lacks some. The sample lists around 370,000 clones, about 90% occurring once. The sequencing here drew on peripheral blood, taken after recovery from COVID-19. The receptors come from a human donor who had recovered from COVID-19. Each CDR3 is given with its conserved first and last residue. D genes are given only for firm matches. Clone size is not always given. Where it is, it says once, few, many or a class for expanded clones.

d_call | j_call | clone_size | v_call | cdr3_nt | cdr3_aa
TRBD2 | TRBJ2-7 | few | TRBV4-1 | TGCGCCAGCAGCCGGAGCCAGCGGGGGAGCTCCTACGAGCAGTACTTC | CASSRSQRGSSYEQYF
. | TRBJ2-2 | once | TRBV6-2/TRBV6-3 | TGTGCCAGCAGTTACGCGTCCCCCACCGGGGAGCTGTTTTTT | CASSYASPTGELFF
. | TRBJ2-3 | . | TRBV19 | TGTGCCACTAAACCCAAAGAGTCCACAGATACGCAGTATTTT | CATKPKESTDTQYF
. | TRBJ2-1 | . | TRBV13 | TGTGCCAGCAGCTTCCCTCGCCCCCAGCAGTTCTTC | CASSFPRPQQFF
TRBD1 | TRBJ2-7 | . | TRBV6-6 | TGTGCCAGCAGGACCCCCAGGGGGTCCTACGAGCAGTACTTC | CASRTPRGSYEQYF
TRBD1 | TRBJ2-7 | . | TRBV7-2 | TGTGCCAGCAGCTTAGGGGGGGACAGGACGTACGAGCAGTACTTC | CASSLGGDRTYEQYF
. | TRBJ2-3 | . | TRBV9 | TGTGCCAGCAGCTTCAGAGGAGGGACGGCTACAGATACGCAGTATTTT | CASSFRGGTATDTQYF
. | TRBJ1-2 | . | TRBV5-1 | TGCGCCAGCAGTCAGGCGGTGGGAGATGGCTACACCTTC | CASSQAVGDGYTF
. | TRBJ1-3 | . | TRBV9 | TGTGCCAGCAGCCAAGGGGAGGGGGGAAACACCATATATTTT | CASSQGEGGNTIYF
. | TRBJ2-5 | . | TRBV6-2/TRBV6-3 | TGTGCCAGCAGCTCGGACAGCGACGATACCTTGACCCAGTACTTC | CASSSDSDDTLTQYF
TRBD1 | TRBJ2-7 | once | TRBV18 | TGTGCCAGCTCACCGGGACAGGGGAATGTATACGAGCAGTACTTC | CASSPGQGNVYEQYF
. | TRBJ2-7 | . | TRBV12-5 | TGTGCTAGTGGTTTGGGGGACACATGGACCGACGAGCAGTACTTC | CASGLGDTWTDEQYF
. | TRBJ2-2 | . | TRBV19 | TGTGCCAGTAGTATAGATCTATTAGGCGGGGAGCTGTTTTTT | CASSIDLLGGELFF
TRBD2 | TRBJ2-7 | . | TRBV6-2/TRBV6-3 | TGTGCCAGCAGTTCCCGTCTAGCGGGGTTATCCTACGAGCAGTACTTC | CASSSRLAGLSYEQYF
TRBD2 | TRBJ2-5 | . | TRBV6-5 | TGTGCCAGCAGTTACGGGACTAGCGGCATCGAAACCCAGTACTTC | CASSYGTSGIETQYF
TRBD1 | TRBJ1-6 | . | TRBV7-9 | TGTGCCAGCAGCTTCGGACAGGATAATTCACCCCTCCACTTT | CASSFGQDNSPLHF
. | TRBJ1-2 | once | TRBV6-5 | TGTGCCAGCAGCCGGGGACCGCGAGCTAACTATGGCTACACCTTC | CASSRGPRANYGYTF
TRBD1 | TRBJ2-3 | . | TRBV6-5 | TGTGCCAGCAGTTTACAGGGGTTTACAGATACGCAGTATTTT | CASSLQGFTDTQYF
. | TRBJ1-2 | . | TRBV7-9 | TGTGCCAGCAGCCCCCGGACTGTCTATGGCTACACCTTC | CASSPRTVYGYTF
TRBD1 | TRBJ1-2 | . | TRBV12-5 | TGTGCTAGTGGTTCGGGACAGCACTATGGCTACACCTTC | CASGSGQHYGYTF
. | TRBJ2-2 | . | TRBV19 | TGTGCCAGTAGTGAACAGGGGAACACCGGGGAGCTGTTTTTT | CASSEQGNTGELFF
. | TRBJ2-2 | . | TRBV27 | TGTGCCAGCAGTTTGTGGGGGGCGAACACCGGGGAGCTGTTTTTT | CASSLWGANTGELFF
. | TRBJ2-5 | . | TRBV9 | TGTGCCAGCAGCGTAGGATTCGGGGGCGGGGAGACCCAGTACTTC | CASSVGFGGGETQYF
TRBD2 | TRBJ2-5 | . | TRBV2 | TGTGCCAGCACAGGAGCGGGGGGGCTCGGGGAGACCCAGTACTTC | CASTGAGGLGETQYF
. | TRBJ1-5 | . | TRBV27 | TGTGCCAGCAGTTTAGTGCCCCAACAGCCCCAGCATTTT | CASSLVPQQPQHF
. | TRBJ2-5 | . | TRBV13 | TGTGCCAGCAGCCCACGCCCGGGAGCTGAGACCCAGTACTTC | CASSPRPGAETQYF
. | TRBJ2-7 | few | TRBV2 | TGTGCCAGCAGAGAAGACAGCAACTCCTACGAGCAGTACTTC | CASREDSNSYEQYF
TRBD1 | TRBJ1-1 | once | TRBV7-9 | TGTGCCAGCAGCATCGGACAGGGTGTTAACACTGAAGCTTTCTTT | CASSIGQGVNTEAFF
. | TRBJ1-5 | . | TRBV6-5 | TGTGCCAGCAGTTACGGAGTCAATCAGCCCCAGCATTTT | CASSYGVNQPQHF
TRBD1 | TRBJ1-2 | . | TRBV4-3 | TGCGCCAGCAGCACGGACAGGGCGGGCTATGGCTACACCTTC | CASSTDRAGYGYTF
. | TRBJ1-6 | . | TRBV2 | TGTGCCAGCACTACGACTGGGAATTCACCCCTCCACTTT | CASTTTGNSPLHF
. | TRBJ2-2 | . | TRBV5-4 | TGTGCCAGCAGCCCCGGGGGCGCGAACACCGGGGAGCTGTTTTTT | CASSPGGANTGELFF
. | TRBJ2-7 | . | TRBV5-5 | TGTGCCAGCAGCGAGAGAGAGGGTCCCTATTACGAGCAGTACTTC | CASSEREGPYYEQYF
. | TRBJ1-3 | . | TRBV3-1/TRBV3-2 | TGTGCCAGCAGCCAAGATCCCTGGGTGGGCAGAAACACCATATATTTT | CASSQDPWVGRNTIYF
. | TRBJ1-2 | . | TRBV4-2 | TGTGCCAGCAGCCAAGCAGGGGAGGACTATGGCTACACCTTC | CASSQAGEDYGYTF
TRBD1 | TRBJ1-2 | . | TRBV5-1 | TGCGCCAGCAGCCTCGACAGGGATGGCTACACCTTC | CASSLDRDGYTF
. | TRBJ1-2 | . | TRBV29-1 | TGCAGCGTTGACCGGGACTATGGCTACACCTTC | CSVDRDYGYTF
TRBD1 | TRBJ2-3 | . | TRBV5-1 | TGCGCCAGCAGCTTGGGGACAGGGAACGCAGATACGCAGTATTTT | CASSLGTGNADTQYF
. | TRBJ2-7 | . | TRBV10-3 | TGTGCCATCAGTGAAACAGGGAAAGGCGAGCAGTACTTC | CAISETGKGEQYF
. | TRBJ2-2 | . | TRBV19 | TGTGCCAGTAGTCCCAATCGCGGGGCGACGGCGAACACCGGGAAGCTGTTTTTT | CASSPNRGATANTGKLFF
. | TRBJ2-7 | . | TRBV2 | TGTGCCAGCAGAGGACACGTCCACGAGCAGTACTTC | CASRGHVHEQYF
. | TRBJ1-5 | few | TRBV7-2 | TGTGCCAGCAGCTTAGCCGGGGCGTTTAGCAATCAGCCCCAGCATTTT | CASSLAGAFSNQPQHF
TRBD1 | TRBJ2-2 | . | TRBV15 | TGTGCCACCAGCCGGGACAGAACGAACACCGGGGAGCTGTTTTTT | CATSRDRTNTGELFF
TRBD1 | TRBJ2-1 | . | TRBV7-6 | TGTGCCAGCAGCGCAACAGGGGCCCACAATGAGCAGTTCTTC | CASSATGAHNEQFF
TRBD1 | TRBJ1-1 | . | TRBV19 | TGTGCCAGTAGCGACAGGGTCCAAGCTTTCTTT | CASSDRVQAFF
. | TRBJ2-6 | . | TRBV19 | TGTGCCAGTAGTATCCCCGGGGTTGGGGCCAACGTCCTGACTTTC | CASSIPGVGANVLTF
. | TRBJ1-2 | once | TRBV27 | TGTGCCAGCTCCCAGAAGGGACATGTATATGGCTACACCTTC | CASSQKGHVYGYTF
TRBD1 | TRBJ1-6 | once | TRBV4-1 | TGCGCCAGCAGCGGACAGGGAAAGTGGAAGCCCCTCCACTTT | CASSGQGKWKPLHF
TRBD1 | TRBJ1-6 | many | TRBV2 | TGTGCCAGCGGACGGATGACAGGGAATTCACCCCTCCACTTT | CASGRMTGNSPLHF
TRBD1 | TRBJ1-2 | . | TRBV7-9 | TGTGCCAGCAGTTGGGACAGGGCGGGTGGCTACACCTTC | CASSWDRAGGYTF
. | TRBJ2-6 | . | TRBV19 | TGTGCCAGTATGGGGTTCTCTGGGGCCAACGTCCTGACTTTC | CASMGFSGANVLTF
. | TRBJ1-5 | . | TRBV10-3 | TGTGCCATCAGTGGGGGGGACGGGAATCAGCCCCAGCATTTT | CAISGGDGNQPQHF
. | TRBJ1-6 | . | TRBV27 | TGTGCCAGCAGTTTATCCCCCCGGGGAGGGAGGGATTCACCCCTCCACTTT | CASSLSPRGGRDSPLHF
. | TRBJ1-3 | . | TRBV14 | TGTGCCAGCAGCCGCCCCGAGGGGGAAGCTATCTACTCTGGAAACACCATATATTTT | CASSRPEGEAIYSGNTIYF
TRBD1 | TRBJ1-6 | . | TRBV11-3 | TGTGCCAGCAGCTTAGGCGACAGGGAAAATTCACCCCTCCACTTT | CASSLGDRENSPLHF
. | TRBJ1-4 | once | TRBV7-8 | TGTGCCAGCAGCTTAAATAATGAAAAACTGTTTTTT | CASSLNNEKLFF
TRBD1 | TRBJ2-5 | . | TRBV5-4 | TGTGCCAGCAGCGGACAGGGGGCGGGAGAGACCCAGTACTTC | CASSGQGAGETQYF
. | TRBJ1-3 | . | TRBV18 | TGTGCCAGCTCACCACAGAGAACTGGAAACACCATATATTTT | CASSPQRTGNTIYF
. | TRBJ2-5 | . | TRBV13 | TGTGCCAGCAGCTTAGTGGGGGTCCAAGAGACCCAGTACTTC | CASSLVGVQETQYF
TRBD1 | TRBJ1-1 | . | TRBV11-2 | TGTGCCAGCAGCCCCAGGGGGGACAGAGACACTGAAGCTTTCTTT | CASSPRGDRDTEAFF